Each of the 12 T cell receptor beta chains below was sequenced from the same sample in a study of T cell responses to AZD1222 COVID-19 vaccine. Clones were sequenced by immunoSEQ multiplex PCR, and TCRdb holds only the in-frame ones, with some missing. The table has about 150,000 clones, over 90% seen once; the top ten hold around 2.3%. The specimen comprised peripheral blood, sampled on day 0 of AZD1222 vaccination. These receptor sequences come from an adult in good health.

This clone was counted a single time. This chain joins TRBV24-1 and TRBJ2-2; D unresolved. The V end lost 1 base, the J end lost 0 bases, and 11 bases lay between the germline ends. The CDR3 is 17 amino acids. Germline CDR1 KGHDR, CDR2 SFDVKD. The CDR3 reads CATSDFGLTSNTGELFF. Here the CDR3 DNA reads TGTGCCACCAGTGATTTTGGTCTCACCTCGAACACCGGGGAGCTGTTTTTT.

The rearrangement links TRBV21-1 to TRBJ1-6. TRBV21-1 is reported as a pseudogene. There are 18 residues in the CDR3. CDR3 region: CASSNPGHRGGANSPLHF. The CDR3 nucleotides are TGTGCCAGCAGCAACCCTGGCCACCGGGGGGGTGCAAATTCACCCCTCCACTTT.

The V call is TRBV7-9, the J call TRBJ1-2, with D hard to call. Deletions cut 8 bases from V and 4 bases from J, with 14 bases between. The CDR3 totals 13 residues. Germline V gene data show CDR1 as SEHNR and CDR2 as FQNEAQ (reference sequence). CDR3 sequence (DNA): TGTGCCAGCGGCCACAGTTCAGTCTATGGCTACACCTTC. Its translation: CASGHSSVYGYTF. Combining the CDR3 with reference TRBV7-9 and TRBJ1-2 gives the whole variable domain DTGVSQNPRHKITKRGQNVTFRCDPISEHNRLYWYRQTLGQGPEFLTYFQNEAQLEKSRLLSDRFSAERPKGSFSTLEIQRTEQGDSAMYLCASGHSSVYGYTFGSGTRLTVV.

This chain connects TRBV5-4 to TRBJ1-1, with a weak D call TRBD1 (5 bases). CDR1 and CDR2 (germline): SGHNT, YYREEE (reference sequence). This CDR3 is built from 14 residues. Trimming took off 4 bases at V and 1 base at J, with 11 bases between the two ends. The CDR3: CASSPGLENTEAFF. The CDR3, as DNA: TGTGCCAGCAGCCCGGGACTGGAGAACACTGAAGCTTTCTTT.

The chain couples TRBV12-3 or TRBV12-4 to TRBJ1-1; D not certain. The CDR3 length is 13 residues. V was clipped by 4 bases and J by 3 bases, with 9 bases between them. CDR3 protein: CASSSTLYTEAFF. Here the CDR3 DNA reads TGTGCCAGCAGTTCGACATTGTACACTGAAGCTTTCTTT.

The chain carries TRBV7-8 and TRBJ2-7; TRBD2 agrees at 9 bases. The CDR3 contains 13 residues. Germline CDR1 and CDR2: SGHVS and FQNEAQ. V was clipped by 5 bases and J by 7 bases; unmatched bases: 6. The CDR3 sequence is CASSPLAGSEQYF. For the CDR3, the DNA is TGTGCCAGCAGCCCCCTAGCGGGATCGGAGCAGTACTTC.

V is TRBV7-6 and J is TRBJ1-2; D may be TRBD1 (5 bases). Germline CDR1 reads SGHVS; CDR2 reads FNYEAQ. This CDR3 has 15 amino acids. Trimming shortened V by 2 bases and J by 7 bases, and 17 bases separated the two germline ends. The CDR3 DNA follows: TGTGCCAGCAGCTTAACGAATTCGGGGCAGTCTGGCTACACCTTC. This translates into CASSLTNSGQSGYTF. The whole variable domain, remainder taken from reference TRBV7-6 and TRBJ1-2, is GAGVSQSPRYKVTKRGQDVALRCDPISGHVSLYWYRQALGQGPEFLTYFNYEAQQDKSGLPNDRFSAERPEGSISTLTIQRTEQRDSAMYRCASSLTNSGQSGYTFGSGTRLTVV.

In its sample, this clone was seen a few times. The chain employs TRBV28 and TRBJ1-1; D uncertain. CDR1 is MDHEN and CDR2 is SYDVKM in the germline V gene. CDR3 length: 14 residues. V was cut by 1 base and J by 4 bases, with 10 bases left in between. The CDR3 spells CASSLLKWATEAFF. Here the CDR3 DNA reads TGTGCCAGCAGTTTATTGAAGTGGGCCACTGAAGCTTTCTTT.

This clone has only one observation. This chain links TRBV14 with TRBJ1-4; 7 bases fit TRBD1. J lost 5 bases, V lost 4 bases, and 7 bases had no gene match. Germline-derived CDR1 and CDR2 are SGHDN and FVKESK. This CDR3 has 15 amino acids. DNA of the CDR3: TGTGCCAGCAGCCCGCACCAGGGGGTGAATGAAAAACTGTTTTTT. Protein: CASSPHQGVNEKLFF. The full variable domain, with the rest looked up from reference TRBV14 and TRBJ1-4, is EAGVTQFPSHSVIEKGQTVTLRCDPISGHDNLYWYRRVMGKEIKFLLHFVKESKQDESGMPNNRFLAERTGGTYSTLKVQPAELEDSGVYFCASSPHQGVNEKLFFGSGTQLSVL.

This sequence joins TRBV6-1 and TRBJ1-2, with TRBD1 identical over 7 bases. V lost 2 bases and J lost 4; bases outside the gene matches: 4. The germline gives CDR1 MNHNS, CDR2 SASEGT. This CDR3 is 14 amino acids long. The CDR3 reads CASSEPTGFYGYTF. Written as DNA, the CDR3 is TGTGCCAGCAGTGAACCGACAGGGTTCTATGGCTACACCTTC.

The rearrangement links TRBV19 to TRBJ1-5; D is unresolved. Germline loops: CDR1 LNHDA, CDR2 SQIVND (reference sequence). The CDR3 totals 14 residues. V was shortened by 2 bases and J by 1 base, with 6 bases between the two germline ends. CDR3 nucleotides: TGTGCCAGTAGTATAAGCCTCAGCAATCAGCCCCAGCATTTT. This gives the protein CASSISLSNQPQHF.

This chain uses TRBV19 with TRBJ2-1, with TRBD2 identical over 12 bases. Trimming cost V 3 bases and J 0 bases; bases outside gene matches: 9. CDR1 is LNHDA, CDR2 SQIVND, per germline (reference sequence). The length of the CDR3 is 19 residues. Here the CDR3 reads CASSMSSGRVLSSYNEQFF. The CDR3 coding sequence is TGTGCCAGTAGTATGTCTAGCGGGAGGGTTCTAAGCTCCTACAATGAGCAGTTCTTC.